The rows below give T cell receptor beta chains drawn from one sample of a study of cytotoxic CD8 clonotypes in ibrutinib-treated CLL. The table came from immunoSEQ multiplex PCR; TCRdb's copy has only in-frame clones and leaves some out. Seen here are roughly 160,000 clones, approximately 80% observed once, and the top ten hold 2% to 2.5%. The sample here was PBMCs, taken after 12 months of ibrutinib treatment. The receptors here all came from a human donor with chronic lymphocytic leukemia. CDR3s include the opening cysteine and the closing phenylalanine or tryptophan. D genes are given only for firm matches. Clone size is shown for a subset of rows, as once, few, many or a class of expanded clone.

d_call: -; clone_size: -; v_call: TRBV7-2; j_call: TRBJ1-4; cdr3_nt: TGTGCCAGCAGCTTAGTAAGGAACTCTAATGAAAAACTGTTTTTT; cdr3_aa: CASSLVRNSNEKLFF
d_call: TRBD1; clone_size: -; v_call: TRBV19; j_call: TRBJ1-2; cdr3_nt: TGTGCCAGTAGTCCCCGGACAGGGAATGGCTACACCTTC; cdr3_aa: CASSPRTGNGYTF
d_call: -; clone_size: once; v_call: TRBV5-1; j_call: TRBJ2-5; cdr3_nt: TGCGCCAGCAGCTTGAAACCCGACAGGGAGACCCAGTACTTC; cdr3_aa: CASSLKPDRETQYF
d_call: -; clone_size: once; v_call: TRBV7-2; j_call: TRBJ2-5; cdr3_nt: TGTGCCAGCAGCGCTAGAAGGGGACAAGAGACCCAGTACTTC; cdr3_aa: CASSARRGQETQYF
d_call: -; clone_size: -; v_call: TRBV28; j_call: TRBJ2-7; cdr3_nt: TGTGCCAGCAGTTTAGGGGTGAAGGGAGGCGAGCAGTACTTC; cdr3_aa: CASSLGVKGGEQYF
d_call: -; clone_size: -; v_call: TRBV4-3; j_call: TRBJ2-2; cdr3_nt: TGCGCCAGCAGCCAAGCGGGTAGTCTTTGGGGCACGAACACCGGGGAGCTGTTTTTT; cdr3_aa: CASSQAGSLWGTNTGELFF
d_call: TRBD2; clone_size: -; v_call: TRBV28; j_call: TRBJ2-7; cdr3_nt: TGTGCCAGCAGATCGGGACTAGCGGGGGGAGAGCAGTACTTC; cdr3_aa: CASRSGLAGGEQYF
d_call: -; clone_size: -; v_call: TRBV30; j_call: TRBJ1-6; cdr3_nt: TGTGACTGGAGTGTTCCGACTGCAGGTTCACCCCTCCACTTT; cdr3_aa: CDWSVPTAGSPLHF
d_call: -; clone_size: -; v_call: TRBV2; j_call: TRBJ1-4; cdr3_nt: TGTGCCAGCAGATCAGGGTCCAATGAAAAACTGTTTTTT; cdr3_aa: CASRSGSNEKLFF
d_call: -; clone_size: once; v_call: TRBV10-2; j_call: TRBJ1-1; cdr3_nt: TGCGCCAGCAGGGGGCGTTTGAACACTGAAGCTTTCTTT; cdr3_aa: CASRGRLNTEAFF
d_call: TRBD2; clone_size: -; v_call: TRBV28; j_call: TRBJ2-1; cdr3_nt: TGTGCCAGCAGTCGCCTCGGACTAGCGGGGGTAAATGAGCAGTTCTTC; cdr3_aa: CASSRLGLAGVNEQFF
d_call: -; clone_size: -; v_call: TRBV5-3; j_call: TRBJ1-1; cdr3_nt: TGTGCCAGAAGCTTGTTTGGGCCGGGCACTGAAGCTTTCTTT; cdr3_aa: CARSLFGPGTEAFF
d_call: -; clone_size: -; v_call: TRBV5-1; j_call: TRBJ1-1; cdr3_nt: TGCGCCAGCAGAAACGATATTACAGCGAACACTGAAGCTTTCTTT; cdr3_aa: CASRNDITANTEAFF
d_call: -; clone_size: once; v_call: TRBV28; j_call: TRBJ1-1; cdr3_nt: TGTGCCAGCAGTTCGCCCCAGGGACGGAATACTGAAGCTTTCTTT; cdr3_aa: CASSSPQGRNTEAFF
d_call: -; clone_size: few; v_call: TRBV18; j_call: TRBJ1-1; cdr3_nt: TGTGCCAGCTCACCAGCCGAGCGTGGTGAAGCTTTCTTT; cdr3_aa: CASSPAERGEAFF
d_call: TRBD1; clone_size: -; v_call: TRBV7-2; j_call: TRBJ1-5; cdr3_nt: TGTGCCAGCAGCACTCAGGGGGCGAGCAATCAGCCCCAGCATTTT; cdr3_aa: CASSTQGASNQPQHF